Listed here are 28 T cell receptor beta chains from one sample, sequenced in a study of blood T cell repertoires in COVID-19. TCRdb's copy holds only in-frame clones and misses some; the assay was immunoSEQ multiplex PCR. The sample consists of a few hundred thousand clones, around 87% of them appearing once. Sample: PBMCs or T cells enriched from blood (not recorded which). The receptor source for this set is a man aged 25 to 45 who had recovered from COVID-19.

CDR3 bases: TGTGCCAGCAGCACCACAGGGGCAAATCAGCCCCAGCATTTT. Translating gives CASSTTGANQPQHF. The rearrangement joins TRBV9 to TRBJ1-5; 7 nucleotides line up with TRBD1. The length of the CDR3 is 14 residues. Per germline, CDR1 SGDLS and CDR2 YYNGEE. V lost 4 bases to trimming and J lost 4 bases; unmatched junction nucleotides: 5.

V gene TRBV3-1 (or the pseudogene TRBV3-2) combines with J gene TRBJ2-3; D gene ambiguous. The CDR3 contains 16 residues. The V end was cut by 4 bases, the J end by 2 bases, with 16 bases between. Germline CDR1 reads LGHDT; CDR2 reads YNNKEL (reference sequence). The CDR3 region has the DNA TGTGCCAGCAGCCCCCTGCAGTCATACGCCACAGATACGCAGTATTTT. Translating it yields CASSPLQSYATDTQYF.

The genes are TRBV3-1 (or the pseudogene TRBV3-2) and TRBJ2-4; 14 bases are a match to TRBD2. The germline gives CDR1 LGHDT, CDR2 YNNKEL (reference sequence). CDR3 length equals 15 residues. J gave up 8 bases and V 7 bases, and 7 bases lay outside the gene matches. The CDR3 reads CASTGLAGGYDIQYF. Written as DNA, the CDR3 is TGTGCCAGCACCGGACTAGCGGGGGGATATGACATTCAGTACTTC.

As DNA, the CDR3 is TGTGCCAGCAGCCAAAGGACCAGGGCCCACGAGCAGTACTTC. Translated: CASSQRTRAHEQYF. The chain uses TRBV3-1 (or the pseudogene TRBV3-2) and TRBJ2-7; a weak D match, TRBD1 (5 bases). CDR1 is LGHDT, CDR2 YNNKEL, per germline (reference sequence). CDR3 size: 14 residues. V was pared by 2 bases and J by 5 bases, with 13 bases between.

This rearrangement joins TRBV7-9 to TRBJ2-2; 8 bases are shared with TRBD1. This CDR3 comprises 16 residues. Germline V CDR1 and CDR2: SEHNR, FQNEAQ (reference sequence). The V gene end was trimmed by 5 bases and the J gene end by 2 bases; junction bases not matched to a gene: 7. The CDR3 nucleotides are TGTGCCAGCAGCCCACCGGGACAGGCAAACACCGGGGAGCTGTTTTTT. This encodes CASSPPGQANTGELFF.

V and J are TRBV23-1 and TRBJ2-2; 7 bases align to TRBD1. Being an ORF, TRBV23-1 has a function that is uncertain. The CDR3 runs 15 residues. After removal of 7 bases from V and 2 bases from J, the junction contained 7 bases not matched to a gene. The CDR3 nucleotides read TGCGCCAGCATTCGACGGGACAGCAACACCGGGGAGCTGTTTTTT. Its translation: CASIRRDSNTGELFF.

The V and J genes are TRBV6-5 and TRBJ1-6; D not resolved. Trimming took 10 bases from V and 4 from J, leaving 14 bases between them. The CDR3 consists of 14 residues. Germline lookup yields CDR1 MNHEY and CDR2 SVGAGI. CDR3 in DNA: TGTGCCACCACCTTCGGGTCGTATAATTCACCCCTCCACTTT. Encoded protein: CATTFGSYNSPLHF.

The CDR3 loop is CASSSGAGEGYGYTF. The CDR3, as DNA: TGTGCCAGCAGTTCTGGTGCAGGGGAGGGCTATGGCTACACCTTC. The V and J genes are TRBV5-4 and TRBJ1-2; TRBD1 might be the D (6 bases). This CDR3 comprises 15 residues. Per the germline V gene, CDR1 is SGHNT and CDR2 is YYREEE (reference sequence). With 5 bases removed from V and 4 bases from J, the gap between germline ends came to 18 bases.

This clone has a single count. The chain has TRBV27 and TRBJ1-5; D gene uncertain. The germline CDR1 and CDR2 sequences are MNHEY and SMNVEV (reference sequence). The CDR3 spans 13 residues. V shed 4 bases and J shed 0 bases, with 4 bases lying between them. The CDR3 is CASSSSSNQPQHF. The CDR3 bases are TGTGCCAGCAGTTCGAGTAGCAATCAGCCCCAGCATTTT.

The genes are TRBV30 and TRBJ1-6; 8 positions match TRBD1. V shed 2 bases and J 14 bases; nucleotides not matched to a gene: 8. CDR3 length: 13 residues. In germline, CDR1 is GTSNPN, CDR2 SVGIG (reference sequence). Here the CDR3 DNA reads TGTGCCTGGAGTCCTATGGGACAGGCTGCCCTCCACTTT. It encodes CAWSPMGQAALHF.

The rearrangement uses TRBV5-1 and TRBJ2-7; 9 bases align to TRBD1. The CDR3 length is 14 residues. Trimming removed 4 bases from V and 6 bases from J; junction bases left unmatched: 8. CDR1 and CDR2 (germline): SGHRS, YFSETQ. The CDR3 here is CASSASGTGFEQYF. The CDR3 DNA sequence: TGCGCCAGCAGCGCCTCCGGGACAGGGTTCGAGCAGTACTTC.

The chain has TRBV6-5 and TRBJ1-2, with 7 bases fitting TRBD1. V shed 4 bases, J shed 2 bases, and the junction held 1 base outside the gene matches. Germline V gene data show CDR1 as MNHEY and CDR2 as SVGAGI. CDR3 size: 13 residues. CDR3 loop: CASSLQGNYGYTF. The DNA for the CDR3 is TGTGCCAGCAGTTTACAGGGGAACTATGGCTACACCTTC.

V is TRBV5-4 and J is TRBJ2-1; TRBD1 matches at 11 bases. In germline, CDR1 is SGHNT, CDR2 YYREEE (reference sequence). V was pared by 10 bases and J by 7 bases, with 10 bases of the junction left unmatched. The CDR3 loop spans 14 amino acids. The CDR3, as DNA: TGTGCCTTCCCCCGGGACAGGGGGAAGAATGAGCAGTTCTTC. This codes for CAFPRDRGKNEQFF.

The rearrangement links TRBV5-4 to TRBJ1-1; a possible D gene is TRBD1 (5 bases). V gave up 0 bases and J gave up 10 bases, with 16 bases separating them. CDR1 SGHNT and CDR2 YYREEE come from the germline V gene (reference sequence). The CDR3 length is 14 residues. The CDR3 region is CASSLEGAMRRAFF. The CDR3 DNA sequence: TGTGCCAGCAGCTTGGAAGGGGCAATGAGGAGAGCTTTCTTT. The whole variable domain, remainder taken from reference TRBV5-4 and TRBJ1-1, is ETGVTQSPTHLIKTRGQQVTLRCSSQSGHNTVSWYQQALGQGPQFIFQYYREEENGRGNFPPRFSGLQFPNYSSELNVNALELDDSALYLCASSLEGAMRRAFFGQGTRLTVV.

The chain's CDR3 is CASSQGREYQETQYF. The CDR3 nucleotides are TGCGCCAGCAGCCAGGGGAGAGAGTACCAAGAGACCCAGTACTTC. J is TRBJ2-5 and V is TRBV4-3, with D tentatively TRBD2 (5 bases). The germline gives CDR1 LGHNA, CDR2 YSLEER. Trimming cost V 3 bases and J 0 bases, with 11 bases left between them. The CDR3 extends over 15 amino acids.

This clone is a singleton in its sample. The rearrangement joins TRBV4-3 to TRBJ2-7, with D perhaps TRBD2 (5 bases). Germline V CDR1 and CDR2: LGHNA, YSLEER. V gave up 1 base and J gave up 3 bases, with 7 bases separating them. This CDR3 region has 13 residues. This CDR3 is CASSQGLLYEQYF. CDR3 coding DNA: TGCGCCAGCAGCCAAGGACTACTCTACGAGCAGTACTTC.

V usage is TRBV5-1 and J usage is TRBJ1-2; the D gene is possibly TRBD1 (5 bases). Deletions cut 4 bases from V and 1 base from J, with 17 bases between. Germline values: CDR1 SGHRS, CDR2 YFSETQ. This CDR3 has 16 residues. The CDR3 protein is CASSTRTRPFNYGYTF. CDR3 DNA sequence: TGCGCCAGCAGCACCCGGACACGTCCCTTTAACTATGGCTACACCTTC.

V usage is TRBV6-1 and J usage is TRBJ2-2; TRBD2 matches at 14 bases. V shed 0 bases, J shed 9 bases, and the junction held 6 bases outside the gene matches. The CDR3 runs to 17 residues. CDR1 MNHNS and CDR2 SASEGT come from the germline V gene. The CDR3 bases are TGTGCCAGCAGTGAAGCAGCGGGACTAGCGGGGGAGTGGGAGCTGTTTTTT. It specifies CASSEAAGLAGEWELFF.

The DNA of the CDR3 is TGTGCCAGCAAGCTGACTAGCGGGGGGTACAATGAGCAGTTCTTC. Residues: CASKLTSGGYNEQFF. This chain uses TRBV6-5 with TRBJ2-1, with 13 bases aligning to TRBD2. The CDR3 length is 15 residues. The V gene end was trimmed by 7 bases and the J gene end by 4 bases; junction bases not matched to a gene: 4. The germline V gene encodes CDR1 MNHEY and CDR2 SVGAGI.

Comments on this clone: Its ends do not fully match the called genes, so a read error is possible. V is TRBV7-2 and J is TRBJ2-6, with D possibly being TRBD2 (6 bases). In germline, CDR1 is SGHTA, CDR2 FQGNSA. The CDR3 is made up of 13 amino acids. In DNA form, the CDR3 reads TGTGCCAGCAGCGGGAGGCAGGGCCAGATTGCTTCTTTC. It encodes CASSGRQGQIASF.

The rearrangement uses TRBV6-5 and TRBJ1-1, with a tentative D call TRBD1 (5 bases). CDR1 is MNHEY, CDR2 SVGAGI, per germline. This CDR3 contains 14 residues. The V end lost 6 bases, the J end lost 1 base, and 12 bases lay between the germline ends. The CDR3 DNA is TGTGCCAGCAGGTTGGGGGGTGAGAACACTGAAGCTTTCTTT. This sequence encodes CASRLGGENTEAFF.

The genes are TRBV16 and TRBJ2-5, with 7 bases that match TRBD1. The CDR3 is 17 amino acids. Germline V gene data show CDR1 as KGHSY and CDR2 as FQNENV. The trim removed 4 bases at V and 3 bases at J, leaving 14 bases unmatched. CDR3 DNA: TGTGCCAGCAGCCCAAATTCGTACAGGGGACGGGAAGAGACCCAGTACTTC. Its protein is CASSPNSYRGREETQYF.

This sequence joins TRBV11-2 and TRBJ2-1; D is ambiguous. This CDR3 has 13 amino acids. Germline V lookup: CDR1 SGHAT, CDR2 FQNNGV. V was pared by 6 bases and J by 7 bases, with 13 bases between. The CDR3 DNA reads TGTGCCAGCAGGGATCCTCGCGGTAATGAGCAGTTCTTC. Translated: CASRDPRGNEQFF. The whole variable domain, filled in from reference TRBV11-2 and TRBJ2-1, reads EAGVAQSPRYKIIEKRQSVAFWCNPISGHATLYWYQQILGQGPKLLIQFQNNGVVDDSQLPKDRFSAERLKGVDSTLKIQPAKLEDSAVYLCASRDPRGNEQFFGPGTRLTVL.

The chain joins TRBV6-5 to TRBJ1-3; 7 nucleotides match TRBD1. The CDR3 extends over 15 amino acids. Germline-derived CDR1 and CDR2 are MNHEY and SVGAGI. Trimming took 2 bases from V and 3 from J; bases not matched to a gene: 4. This CDR3 reads CASSYTYRGGNTIYF. CDR3 bases: TGTGCCAGCAGTTACACCTACAGGGGTGGAAACACCATATATTTT.

The rearrangement joins TRBV27 to TRBJ1-2; D possibly corresponds to TRBD1 (6 bases). Per the germline V gene, CDR1 is MNHEY and CDR2 is SMNVEV (reference sequence). Trimming removed 6 bases from V and 1 base from J, with 18 bases in between. The CDR3 is made up of 16 amino acids. CDR3 bases: TGTGCCAGCAGCCCATCGGGACAACGCTTTAACTATGGCTACACCTTC. It codes for CASSPSGQRFNYGYTF.

This chain links TRBV5-1 with TRBJ1-6; 10 bases agree with TRBD1. Unmatched junction bases numbered 5, after V lost 1 base and J lost 7 bases. Looked up from germline, CDR1 is SGHRS and CDR2 is YFSETQ. The CDR3 is 16 residues long. CDR3 DNA: TGCGCCAGCAGCTTGTCTGGGACAGGGGCCAATTCACCCCTCCACTTT. It yields the protein CASSLSGTGANSPLHF.

This clone appeared a few times. The chain recombines TRBV3-1 (or the pseudogene TRBV3-2) with TRBJ1-2; unclear D gene. Per germline, CDR1 LGHDT and CDR2 YNNKEL (reference sequence). The CDR3 loop spans 15 amino acids. V shed 1 base and J shed 5 bases, with 14 bases lying between them. The CDR3 protein is CASSQGPWEEYGYTF. The CDR3 nucleotides read TGTGCCAGCAGCCAAGGTCCCTGGGAGGAGTATGGCTACACCTTC.

This clone was seen only once. This sequence joins TRBV19 and TRBJ1-6, with TRBD1 matching over 7 bases. The CDR3 contains 13 residues. CDR1 and CDR2 from the germline V gene are LNHDA and SQIVND (reference sequence). J lost 14 bases, V lost 7 bases, and 11 bases had no gene match. The CDR3 region is CASNRDRRSALHF. CDR3 bases: TGTGCCAGTAACCGGGACAGACGTTCGGCCCTCCACTTT.